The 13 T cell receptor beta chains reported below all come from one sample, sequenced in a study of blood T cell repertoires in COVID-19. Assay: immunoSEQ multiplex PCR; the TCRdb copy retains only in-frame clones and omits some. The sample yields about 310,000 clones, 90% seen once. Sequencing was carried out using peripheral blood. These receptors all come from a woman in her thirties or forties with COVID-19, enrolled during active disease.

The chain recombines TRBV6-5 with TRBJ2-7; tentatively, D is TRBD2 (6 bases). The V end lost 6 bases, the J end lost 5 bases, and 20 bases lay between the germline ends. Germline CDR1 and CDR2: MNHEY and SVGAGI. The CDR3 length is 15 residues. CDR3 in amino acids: CASRHPVGGGDEQYF. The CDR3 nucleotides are TGTGCCAGCAGACACCCCGTTGGGGGAGGCGACGAGCAGTACTTC.

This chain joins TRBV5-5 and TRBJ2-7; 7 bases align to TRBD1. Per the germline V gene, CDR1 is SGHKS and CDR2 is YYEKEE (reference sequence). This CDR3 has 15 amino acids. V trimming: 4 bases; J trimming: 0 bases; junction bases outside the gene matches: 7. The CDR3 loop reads CASSPSGQPSYEQYF. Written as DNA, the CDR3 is TGTGCCAGCAGCCCCTCGGGACAGCCCTCCTACGAGCAGTACTTC.

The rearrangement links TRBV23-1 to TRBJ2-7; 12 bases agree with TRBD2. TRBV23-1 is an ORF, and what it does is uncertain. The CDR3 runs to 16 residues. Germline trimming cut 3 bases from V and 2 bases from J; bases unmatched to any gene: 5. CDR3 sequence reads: CASSHPGLAGTYEQYF. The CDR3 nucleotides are TGCGCCAGCAGTCATCCCGGACTAGCGGGAACCTACGAGCAGTACTTC.

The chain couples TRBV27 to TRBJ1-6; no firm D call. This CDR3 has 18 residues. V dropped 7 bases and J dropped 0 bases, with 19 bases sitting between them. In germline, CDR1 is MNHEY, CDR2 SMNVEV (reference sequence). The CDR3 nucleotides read TGTGCCAGCACAATCCTTCATTGGCAGGCCTCCTATAATTCACCCCTCCACTTT. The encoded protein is CASTILHWQASYNSPLHF.

In DNA, the CDR3 is TGTGCTAGTGTCCTCGGCGGCGCAGATACGCAGTATTTT. Translation gives CASVLGGADTQYF. The chain carries TRBV12-5 and TRBJ2-3; no reliable D call. This CDR3 contains 13 residues. The V end was cut by 7 bases, the J end by 4 bases, with 12 bases between. Germline V CDR1 and CDR2: LGHNT, FRNRAP.

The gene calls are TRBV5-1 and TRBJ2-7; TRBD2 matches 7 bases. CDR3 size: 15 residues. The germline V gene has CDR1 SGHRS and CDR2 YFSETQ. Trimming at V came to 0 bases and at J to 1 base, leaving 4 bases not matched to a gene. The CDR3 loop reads CASSLELARSYEQYF. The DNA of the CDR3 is TGCGCCAGCAGCTTGGAACTAGCGAGGTCCTACGAGCAGTACTTC.

CDR3 in amino acids: CASSQEPSAGGSYGYTF. Written as DNA, the CDR3 is TGCGCCAGCAGCCAAGAACCCTCCGCAGGGGGCAGCTATGGCTACACCTTC. V gene TRBV4-1 combines with J gene TRBJ1-2; 8 bases match TRBD1. CDR3 size: 17 residues. V shed 0 bases and J 4 bases; nucleotides not matched to a gene: 10. Germline V gene data show CDR1 as MGHRA and CDR2 as YSYEKL.

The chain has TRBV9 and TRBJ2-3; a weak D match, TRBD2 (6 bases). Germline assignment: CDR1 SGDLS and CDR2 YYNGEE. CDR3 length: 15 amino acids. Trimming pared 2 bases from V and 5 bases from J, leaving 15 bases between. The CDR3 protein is CASSVTAGTRDTQYF. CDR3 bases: TGTGCCAGCAGCGTTACTGCGGGGACCCGAGATACGCAGTATTTT.

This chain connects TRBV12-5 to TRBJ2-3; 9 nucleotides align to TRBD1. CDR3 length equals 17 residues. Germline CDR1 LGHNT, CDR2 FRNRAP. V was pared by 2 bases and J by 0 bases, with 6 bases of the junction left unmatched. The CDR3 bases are TGTGCTAGTGGTTTGACAGGGGGCTTGACTAGCACAGATACGCAGTATTTT. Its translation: CASGLTGGLTSTDTQYF. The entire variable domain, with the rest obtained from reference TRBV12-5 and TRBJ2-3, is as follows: DARVTQTPRHKVTEMGQEVTMRCQPILGHNTVFWYRQTMMQGLELLAYFRNRAPLDDSGMPKDRFSAEMPDATLATLKIQPSEPRDSAVYFCASGLTGGLTSTDTQYFGPGTRLTVL.

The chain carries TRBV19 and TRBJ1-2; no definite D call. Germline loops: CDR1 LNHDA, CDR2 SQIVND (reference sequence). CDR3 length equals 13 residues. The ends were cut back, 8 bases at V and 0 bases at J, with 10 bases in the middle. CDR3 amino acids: CASRSGANYGYTF. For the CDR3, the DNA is TGTGCCAGTCGTAGCGGGGCTAACTATGGCTACACCTTC.

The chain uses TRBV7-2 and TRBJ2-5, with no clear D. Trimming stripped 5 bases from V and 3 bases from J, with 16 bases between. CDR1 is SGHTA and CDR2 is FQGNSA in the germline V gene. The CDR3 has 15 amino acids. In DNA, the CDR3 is TGTGCCAGCAGCCTCACCCTGAGAGGAGAAGAGACCCAGTACTTC. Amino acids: CASSLTLRGEETQYF.

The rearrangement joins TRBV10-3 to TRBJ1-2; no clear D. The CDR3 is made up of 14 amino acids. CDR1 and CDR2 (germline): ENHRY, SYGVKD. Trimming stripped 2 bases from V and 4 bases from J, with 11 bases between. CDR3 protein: CAISEPTNTYGYTF. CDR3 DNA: TGTGCCATCAGTGAGCCGACAAATACCTATGGCTACACCTTC.

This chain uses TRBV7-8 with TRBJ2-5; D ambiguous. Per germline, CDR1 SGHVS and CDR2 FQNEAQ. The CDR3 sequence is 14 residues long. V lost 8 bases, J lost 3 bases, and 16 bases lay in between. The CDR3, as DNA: TGTGCCAGCTCCTCTCGGGTGTGGGAAGAGACCCAGTACTTC. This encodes CASSSRVWEETQYF.